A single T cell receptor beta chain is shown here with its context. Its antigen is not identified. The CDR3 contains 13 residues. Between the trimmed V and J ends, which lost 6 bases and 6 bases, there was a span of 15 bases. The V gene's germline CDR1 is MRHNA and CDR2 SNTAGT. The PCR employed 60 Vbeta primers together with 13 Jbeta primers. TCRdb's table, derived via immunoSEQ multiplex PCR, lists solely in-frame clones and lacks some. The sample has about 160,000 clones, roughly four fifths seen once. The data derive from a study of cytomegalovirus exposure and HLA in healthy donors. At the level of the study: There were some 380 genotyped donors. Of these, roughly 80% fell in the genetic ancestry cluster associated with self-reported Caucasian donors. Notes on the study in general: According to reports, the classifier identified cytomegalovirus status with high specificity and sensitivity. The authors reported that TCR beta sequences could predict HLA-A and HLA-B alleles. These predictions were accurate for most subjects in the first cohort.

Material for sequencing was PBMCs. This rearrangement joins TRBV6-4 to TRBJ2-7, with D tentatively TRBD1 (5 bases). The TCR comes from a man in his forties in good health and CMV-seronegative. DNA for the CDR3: TGTGCCAGCAGGTTTCTAAGGGGATGCGAGCAGTACTTC. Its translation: CASRFLRGCEQYF.